This TCR beta chain was retrieved from a study of identifying expanded T cells in peripheral blood (dated by TCRdb to between 2019 and 2020). About the investigation overall: Four technical replicates, made by sequencing separate aliquots from the same pool of genomic DNA, were compared pairwise. General conclusions and limits of the study: The binomial model flagged about 1.3 differentially abundant clones between technical replicates, compared with about 16 over about two weeks and 18 to 20 over about four weeks. Across all healthy donors, variance in clone template counts between two-week samples was found to increase significantly with total template count. It was expected by the authors that biological variance in healthy repertoires might increase further over much longer intervals, such as months to years. Both the number of clones called differentially abundant and the false-positive rate were significantly reduced by the beta-binomial model across all healthy-donor time intervals.

CDR1 is given as LGHNA and CDR2 as YNFKEQ, both from the germline V gene. Inclusive of the bounding cysteine and phenylalanine, the CDR3 is 13 residues long. Kept here is only the CDR3 DNA, which spans 39 bases and is read in frame from base 1. The junction carries 10 bases between V and J, which are trimmed by 5 bases and 5 bases respectively. During the collection period, no immune events, such as infections, were documented for the healthy donors. Time-dependent variance in a beta-binomial model of T-cell clone differential abundance was calibrated using healthy-donor blood repertoires as a training cohort. The training cohort was composed of around ten healthy donors, 3 female and 7 male. The donors were between about 25 and 70 years old, with an average age of roughly 41 years. Whole blood was collected from each healthy donor at three time points spaced 2 to 3 weeks apart and obtained from a commercial supplier. For immunosequencing, genomic DNA was extracted from unsorted whole blood.

The immunoSEQ Assay, which relies on bias-controlled multiplex PCR amplification of genomic DNA, was used to profile TCRbeta CDR3 regions. The paper's processing steps were these. To quantify the absolute abundance of each unique TCRbeta CDR3 region, the sequences were collapsed and filtered. Two models were used to test differential abundance: a binomial model (Fisher-equivalent) and a beta-binomial model that adds time-dependent variance fitted from healthy donors. Clones with fewer than 5 combined templates were removed, and a clone was called differentially abundant if the clone's Benjamini-Hochberg FDR was below 0.01. Using the form v = (b*log(k)+a)^2, the beta-binomial variance was modeled as a function of the total template count across the two samples. What TCRdb holds here is the immuneACCESS table cut down to in-frame rearrangements. Part of the clones is not present; checked against another copy, under half of the missing clones reflect an unresolved V gene, and the others are unexplained. The V and J calls and the clone size are those of that table, but D and trimming were determined from the DNA. This sample has around 85,000 clones in its table, and approximately 90% of those were observed once. Of the sample, approximately 2.6% falls within the top ten clones.

A remark on this clone: Its cognate antigen has yet to be identified. No base qualities exist here, and no much larger clone lies one base off it.

The receptor was isolated from a person between 18 and 75 years old in good health. Recombination linked TRBV4-2 to TRBJ2-4; a tentative D call is TRBD2 (6 bases match). Specimen: blood. The base sequence is TGTGCCAGCAGCGCCGGGACTGAAAACATTCAGTACTTC. Translated, it reads CASSAGTENIQYF.